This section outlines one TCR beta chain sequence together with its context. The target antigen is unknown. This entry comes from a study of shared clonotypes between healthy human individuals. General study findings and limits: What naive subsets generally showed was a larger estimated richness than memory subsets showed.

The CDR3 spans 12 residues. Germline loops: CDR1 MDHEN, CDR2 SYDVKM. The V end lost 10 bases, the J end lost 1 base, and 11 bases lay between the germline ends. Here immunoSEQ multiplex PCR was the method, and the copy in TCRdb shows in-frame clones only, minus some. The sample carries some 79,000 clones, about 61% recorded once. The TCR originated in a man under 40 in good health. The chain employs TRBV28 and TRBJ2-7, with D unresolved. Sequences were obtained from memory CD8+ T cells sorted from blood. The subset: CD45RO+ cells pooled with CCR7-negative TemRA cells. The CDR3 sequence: CATVTSSYEQYF. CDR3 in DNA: TGTGCCACCGTCACATCATCCTACGAGCAGTACTTC.